This T cell receptor beta chain was captured in a study of T cell clones after liver transplantation. Trimming left V 0 bases short and J 9 bases short, with 15 bases between. Germline values: CDR1 SGHTA, CDR2 FQGNSA. This CDR3 comprises 15 residues. The table lists this clone with a few counts. Profiling relied on immunoSEQ multiplex PCR, and the TCRdb table lists in-frame clones only, not all of them. The repertoire consists of about 24,000 clones, with about 70% occurring once and the leading ten covering roughly 2.8%. This sequence originates from a human donor who received a liver transplant. The source was CD4+ T cells from blood, collected before liver transplant. The J gene is TRBJ2-1, the V gene TRBV7-2, with D possibly being TRBD2 (5 bases). The DNA of the CDR3 is TGTGCCAGCAGCTTAGCGGCACTAGTCTATGGTGAGCAGTTCTTC. Amino acids: CASSLAALVYGEQFF.